This entry concerns a single T cell receptor beta chain. Its specificity is unknown. The source of the sample is a study of T cell responses to AZD1222 COVID-19 vaccine. General study points: The CD4 TCRs associated with vaccination extended across spike and predominated at 160-218 and 743-854.

In germline, CDR1 is SGHDT, CDR2 YYEEEE. CDR3 length equals 14 residues. Trimming pared 1 base from V and 3 bases from J, leaving 11 bases between. Using immunoSEQ multiplex PCR, the repertoire was profiled, and TCRdb retains in-frame clones only, with some absent. The data show 100,000 to 150,000 clones, with approximately 89% seen just once and under 11% held by the top ten. J is TRBJ2-7 and V is TRBV5-6; D is uncertain. This material consisted of peripheral blood, taken on day 0 of AZD1222 vaccination. The sequence derives from an adult in good health. CDR3 in amino acids: CASSLSRSHYEQYF. The CDR3, as DNA: TGTGCCAGCAGCTTGAGTCGCAGCCACTACGAGCAGTACTTC.